These T cell receptor beta chains were read from a single sample in a study of blood T cell repertoires in COVID-19. Generated by immunoSEQ multiplex PCR, the TCRdb table keeps only in-frame clones and is missing some. Of approximately 300,000 clones listed, approximately 91% were seen once; the top ten hold over 4%. Sample: PBMCs or T cells enriched from blood (not recorded which). Receptors were obtained from a man in his fifties or sixties who had recovered from COVID-19. CDR3s include the opening cysteine and the closing phenylalanine or tryptophan. Each record gives: D gene, clone size, J gene, V gene, CDR3 protein, CDR3 DNA. A D gene is named only where the DNA matches it firmly. Clone size is stated in some rows and not others, as once, few, many or a class when expanded.

D: .; size: .; J: TRBJ2-1; V: TRBV7-3; CDR3: CASSSERSVEQFF; DNA: TGTGCCAGCAGCTCGGAGCGTAGCGTTGAGCAGTTCTTC
D: .; size: .; J: TRBJ1-2; V: TRBV12-3/TRBV12-4; CDR3: CASRLSGSRGYTF; DNA: TGTGCCAGCAGGCTTTCAGGGTCCCGTGGCTACACCTTC
D: .; size: .; J: TRBJ1-2; V: TRBV3-1/TRBV3-2; CDR3: CASSQPGVTYGYTF; DNA: TGTGCCAGCAGCCAACCAGGGGTTACCTATGGCTACACCTTC
D: .; size: .; J: TRBJ1-1; V: TRBV28; CDR3: CASSPRRTAMNTEAFF; DNA: TGTGCCAGCAGTCCCCGGAGGACAGCTATGAACACTGAAGCTTTCTTT
D: .; size: .; J: TRBJ1-2; V: TRBV20-1; CDR3: CSASLPRANYGYTF; DNA: TGCAGTGCTAGTCTCCCGAGAGCTAACTATGGCTACACCTTC
D: TRBD1; size: .; J: TRBJ1-3; V: TRBV27; CDR3: CASSLNRGNGNTIYF; DNA: TGTGCCAGCAGTTTAAACAGGGGGAATGGAAACACCATATATTTT
D: TRBD2; size: .; J: TRBJ2-7; V: TRBV24-1; CDR3: CATSDSGTSGEQYF; DNA: TGTGCCACCAGTGATTCCGGGACTAGTGGGGAGCAGTACTTC
D: TRBD2; size: .; J: TRBJ2-1; V: TRBV7-9; CDR3: CASSPGSGRISYNEQFF; DNA: TGTGCCAGCAGCCCCGGTAGCGGGAGGATTTCGTACAATGAGCAGTTCTTC
D: TRBD1; size: once; J: TRBJ2-1; V: TRBV19; CDR3: CASSITGGSYNEQFF; DNA: TGTGCCAGTAGTATAACAGGGGGCTCCTACAATGAGCAGTTCTTC
D: TRBD1; size: .; J: TRBJ1-5; V: TRBV24-1; CDR3: CATSDRDREGQPQHF; DNA: TGTGCCACCAGTGATAGGGACAGGGAAGGGCAGCCCCAGCATTTT
D: .; size: .; J: TRBJ2-7; V: TRBV5-4; CDR3: CASSLGTGGLYEQYF; DNA: TGTGCCAGCAGCTTGGGTACCGGGGGGCTCTACGAGCAGTACTTC
D: .; size: .; J: TRBJ2-7; V: TRBV5-1; CDR3: CASSFPGQGGVYEQYF; DNA: TGCGCCAGCAGCTTCCCCGGACAAGGGGGGGTATACGAGCAGTACTTC
D: TRBD1; size: once; J: TRBJ2-2; V: TRBV19; CDR3: CASSRSTGGDTGELFF; DNA: TGTGCCAGTAGTCGTTCGACAGGGGGCGACACCGGGGAGCTGTTTTTT
D: TRBD1; size: .; J: TRBJ2-3; V: TRBV5-1; CDR3: CASSSDRNPDTQYF; DNA: TGCGCCAGCAGCTCGGACAGGAACCCAGATACGCAGTATTTT
D: .; size: .; J: TRBJ2-7; V: TRBV7-2; CDR3: CASSLDFREQYF; DNA: TGTGCCAGCAGCTTAGATTTCCGGGAGCAGTACTTC
D: .; size: .; J: TRBJ2-6; V: TRBV7-2; CDR3: CASSFGQIYWANVLTF; DNA: TGTGCCAGCAGCTTTGGGCAGATATATTGGGCCAACGTCCTGACTTTC
D: TRBD1; size: .; J: TRBJ2-1; V: TRBV2; CDR3: CASTRDRFNEQFF; DNA: TGTGCCAGCACCCGGGACAGATTCAATGAGCAGTTCTTC
D: .; size: .; J: TRBJ2-5; V: TRBV5-4; CDR3: CASRREETQYF; DNA: TGTGCCAGCAGGAGAGAAGAGACCCAGTACTTC
D: .; size: .; J: TRBJ2-3; V: TRBV18; CDR3: CASSPRVTATDTQYF; DNA: TGTGCCAGCTCACCACGGGTAACAGCCACAGATACGCAGTATTTT
D: .; size: .; J: TRBJ1-1; V: TRBV2; CDR3: CASSSQRNTEAFF; DNA: TGTGCCAGCAGTTCTCAGCGGAACACTGAAGCTTTCTTT
D: .; size: .; J: TRBJ2-6; V: TRBV11-2; CDR3: CASSFSSGANVLTF; DNA: TGTGCCAGCAGCTTTAGCTCTGGGGCCAACGTCCTGACTTTC
D: TRBD1; size: once; J: TRBJ2-3; V: TRBV24-1; CDR3: CATSAGGLDTDTQYF; DNA: TGTGCCACCAGTGCAGGGGGCCTCGACACAGATACGCAGTATTTT
D: TRBD1; size: .; J: TRBJ1-1; V: TRBV30; CDR3: CAWSVRAGGGTEAFF; DNA: TGTGCCTGGAGTGTACGGGCAGGGGGTGGTACTGAAGCTTTCTTT
D: .; size: .; J: TRBJ2-2; V: TRBV7-3; CDR3: CASSLQGNTGELFF; DNA: TGTGCCAGCAGCTTACAGGGGAACACCGGGGAGCTGTTTTTT
D: TRBD1; size: .; J: TRBJ2-3; V: TRBV5-1; CDR3: CASSLSGQGATDTQYF; DNA: TGCGCCAGCAGCCTATCTGGACAGGGGGCCACAGATACGCAGTATTTT
D: TRBD1; size: .; J: TRBJ2-7; V: TRBV5-6; CDR3: CASSLLGQTYEQYF; DNA: TGTGCCAGCAGCTTGTTGGGACAGACCTACGAGCAGTACTTC
D: .; size: .; J: TRBJ1-1; V: TRBV3-1/TRBV3-2; CDR3: CASSQVGGALGEAFF; DNA: TGTGCCAGCAGCCAAGTTGGTGGGGCCCTAGGTGAAGCTTTCTTT
D: .; size: .; J: TRBJ2-5; V: TRBV28; CDR3: CASSWIGEETQYF; DNA: TGTGCCAGCAGTTGGATAGGGGAAGAGACCCAGTACTTC
D: TRBD1; size: .; J: TRBJ2-7; V: TRBV5-1; CDR3: CASSLRTGGPEQYF; DNA: TGCGCCAGCAGCTTGCGAACAGGGGGCCCCGAGCAGTACTTC
D: .; size: .; J: TRBJ2-7; V: TRBV19; CDR3: CASAPDGVIWQYF; DNA: TGTGCCAGTGCCCCGGACGGGGTCATTTGGCAGTACTTC
D: .; size: .; J: TRBJ1-3; V: TRBV13; CDR3: CASSLGAVSGNTIYF; DNA: TGTGCCAGCAGCTTAGGGGCGGTCTCTGGAAACACCATATATTTT
D: .; size: .; J: TRBJ2-3; V: TRBV4-1; CDR3: CASSQSGSTDTQYF; DNA: TGCGCCAGCAGCCAGAGCGGGAGCACAGATACGCAGTATTTT
D: .; size: .; J: TRBJ2-5; V: TRBV24-1; CDR3: CATSRTGEGGGETQYF; DNA: TGTGCCACCAGTAGGACAGGAGAGGGGGGTGGAGAGACCCAGTACTTC
D: .; size: .; J: TRBJ1-6; V: TRBV27; CDR3: CASSTGLGNSPLHF; DNA: TGTGCCAGCAGTACAGGGTTGGGAAATTCACCCCTCCACTTT
D: .; size: .; J: TRBJ1-5; V: TRBV12-3/TRBV12-4; CDR3: CASSLRVPQPQHF; DNA: TGTGCCAGCAGTTTGAGGGTCCCTCAGCCCCAGCATTTT
D: .; size: .; J: TRBJ2-5; V: TRBV5-4; CDR3: CASSSIGQETQYF; DNA: TGTGCCAGCAGCTCGATCGGTCAAGAGACCCAGTACTTC
D: TRBD2; size: .; J: TRBJ2-7; V: TRBV20-1; CDR3: CSASRGLAGSGYEQYF; DNA: TGCAGTGCTAGTCGGGGACTAGCGGGGTCAGGCTACGAGCAGTACTTC
D: .; size: .; J: TRBJ2-7; V: TRBV21-1; CDR3: CASSKEGQDYEQYF; DNA: TGTGCCAGCAGCAAAGAAGGACAGGACTACGAGCAGTACTTC
D: .; size: .; J: TRBJ1-5; V: TRBV4-1; CDR3: CASSPQPTVQGGEPQHF; DNA: TGCGCCAGCAGCCCCCAACCGACAGTGCAGGGTGGGGAGCCCCAGCATTTT
D: TRBD1; size: .; J: TRBJ1-1; V: TRBV27; CDR3: CASSLSWTGGTEAFF; DNA: TGTGCCAGCAGTTTATCTTGGACAGGGGGCACTGAAGCTTTCTTT
D: .; size: .; J: TRBJ1-5; V: TRBV15; CDR3: CATSRGGVLGNQPQHF; DNA: TGTGCCACCAGCAGAGGAGGCGTTTTAGGTAATCAGCCCCAGCATTTT
D: TRBD1; size: .; J: TRBJ1-5; V: TRBV7-2; CDR3: CASSLHSGQGASAQHF; DNA: TGTGCCAGCAGCTTACATTCAGGACAGGGGGCGTCGGCCCAGCATTTT
D: .; size: .; J: TRBJ1-2; V: TRBV12-5; CDR3: CASGLTPAGLYGYTF; DNA: TGTGCTAGTGGTTTGACGCCTGCAGGGCTCTATGGCTACACCTTC
D: .; size: .; J: TRBJ1-6; V: TRBV18; CDR3: CASSPFSRSSSYNSPLHF; DNA: TGTGCCAGCTCACCCTTTTCCAGGTCGAGCTCCTATAATTCACCCCTCCACTTT
D: TRBD1; size: once; J: TRBJ1-1; V: TRBV16; CDR3: CASVRAGGPIEAFF; DNA: TGTGCCAGCGTCCGGGCAGGGGGGCCAATCGAAGCTTTCTTT